The entry below describes one TCR beta chain. Antigen: not known. Looked up from germline, CDR1 is GTSNPN and CDR2 is SVGIG (reference sequence). The CDR3 is 16 amino acids. Trimming took off 1 base at V and 0 bases at J, with 15 bases between the two ends. This sample was included in a study of cytomegalovirus exposure and HLA in healthy donors. Broader study findings: Links to common viral pathogens appeared, in a later analysis, for several of the most significant clusters. According to an earlier analysis, most TCR beta V segments yielded productive rearrangements about 90% or about 30% of the time. Sequencing artifact likely explains a cluster of highly shared sequence variants. A later analysis found that most CMV-associated TCR beta chains appeared HLA-restricted.

The PCR used 60 Vbeta and 13 Jbeta primers. The protocol was immunoSEQ multiplex PCR, while the TCRdb copy is restricted to in-frame clones and leaves out a portion. Among 100,000 to 150,000 clones, 75% to 90% were seen once, and the ten largest hold roughly 20%. This receptor was taken from a man aged 18 to 30 in good health and CMV-seropositive. V is TRBV30 and J is TRBJ1-1; D remains unclear. Material: PBMCs. CDR3 in amino acids: CAWSGRQAWMNTEAFF. The CDR3 bases are TGTGCCTGGAGTGGGAGGCAGGCCTGGATGAACACTGAAGCTTTCTTT.